This T cell receptor (beta chain) was identified in a study of blood T cell repertoires in COVID-19. The overall study: The samples span acute and convalescent COVID-19 from the United States, Italy and Spain. PBMCs, B-cell-depleted T cells, or T cells provided the cDNA or gDNA that made up the material.

As processed by the authors: Reference gene primer amplification in the assay estimated nucleated cell counts. Clones were sequenced by immunoSEQ multiplex PCR, and TCRdb holds only the in-frame ones, with some missing. V, J and clone size reflect that table, while D and trimming were determined from the DNA. Among some 80,000 clones, roughly 80% were seen once, and the ten largest hold around a third. Germline V gives CDR1 SGHRS, CDR2 YFSETQ. The CDR3 sequence is 15 residues long. V was pared by 1 base and J by 4 bases, with 12 bases between. The chain joins TRBV5-1 to TRBJ2-1; the D gene is possibly TRBD1 (7 bases). This TCR came from a woman in her sixties or seventies with acute or convalescent COVID-19. Sequencing was carried out using peripheral blood. CDR3 protein: CASSLNRGGYNEQFF. CDR3 nucleotides: TGCGCCAGCAGCTTGAACAGGGGAGGTTACAATGAGCAGTTCTTC. Using reference TRBV5-1 and TRBJ2-1 for the parts outside the CDR3, the full variable domain is KAGVTQTPRYLIKTRGQQVTLSCSPISGHRSVSWYQQTPGQGLQFLFEYFSETQRNKGNFPGRFSGRQFSNSRSEMNVSTLELGDSALYLCASSLNRGGYNEQFFGPGTRLTVL.